This entry concerns a single T cell receptor (beta chain). No cognate antigen has been identified for it. Per-base qualities were not stored, and no clone one base away is much larger. V loses 3 bases at its end and J loses 3 bases; junction bases beyond the gene matches: 4. The germline V gene yields SGHDT for CDR1 and YYEEEE for CDR2. From the cysteine through the phenylalanine, the CDR3 covers 15 amino acids. Of all the DNA, just the CDR3 is kept, 45 bases in frame from base 1. To sequence the TCRbeta CDR3 region, genomic DNA was isolated from the sorted cells. TCRbeta CDR3 regions were sequenced using the immunoSEQ Assay. Drawn from immuneACCESS, this table holds only the in-frame rearrangements with V and J called that TCRdb kept. Clones are partly lost; checked studies trace under half to an unresolved V gene and leave the rest unexplained. The sample table shows 55,000 to 70,000 clones, and 80% to 95% are seen once. The top ten clones comprise roughly 7.5% of the sample.

The data were taken from a study of OX40 agonist ivuxolimab in advanced cancers. For the wider study: Ivuxolimab was an agonistic, fully human IgG2 monoclonal antibody directed against OX40 (CD134), a costimulatory receptor. Three dose-escalation patients achieved partial responses, one with hepatocellular carcinoma and two with cutaneous melanoma. Peripheral TCRbeta sequencing was intended to test whether TCR sequence diversity was altered and clonal T-cell expansion was caused by ivuxolimab. Intravenous ivuxolimab was administered to patients every 2 weeks at six dose levels: 0.01, 0.1, 0.3, 1.5, 3 and 10 mg/kg. In the dose-escalation cohort, around four fifths of patients were male, and the mean age was approximately 60 years, with a range of about 20 to 79. Of the 50 to 55 patients in dose escalation, 19 had hepatocellular carcinoma, roughly 15 had melanoma, 9 had renal cell carcinoma and 9 had head and neck cancer. The paper reports the monotherapy dose-escalation portion (N of about 54 patients) of the phase I ivuxolimab trial. Prior anti-PD-1, anti-PD-L1 or anti-CTLA-4 therapy was permitted, and approximately 40% of dose-escalation patients had received checkpoint inhibitors. General study outcomes and caveats: Clonal expansion of both CD4+ and CD8+ blood T cells was observed from baseline to week 6 at doses 0.1 to 3.0 mg/kg. Antigen specificity was not determined for the clonally expanded peripheral T cells. In the 0.1-3.0 mg/kg groups, partial responders were among the patients with the lowest normalized peripheral clonal expansion, particularly in CD8+ T cells. Low levels of normalized T-cell clonal expansion were also seen in some nonresponding patients. On average, CD8+ T cells showed more expanded clones than CD4+ T cells after ivuxolimab.

The trial excluded patients who had a history of autoimmune disease or were on systemic immunosuppression. Peripheral blood for TCR sequencing was collected from all dose cohorts at baseline, on cycle 4 day 1, and on cycle 7 day 1. Samples were obtained from an open-label, multicenter, first-in-human phase I dose-escalation trial of ivuxolimab. Adults with locally advanced or metastatic head and neck squamous cell, hepatocellular, melanoma or renal cell carcinoma were enrolled in the trial. Before TCR sequencing, CD4+ T cells and CD8+ T cells from peripheral blood were sorted into separate populations.

This sequence originates from an adult with an advanced solid tumor such as melanoma, head and neck, liver or kidney cancer. Specimen: CD4+ or CD8+ T cells sorted from blood, collected in a trial of the OX40 agonist ivuxolimab. Rearrangement joined TRBV5-6 to TRBJ2-3; 10 central nucleotides agree with TRBD1. The CDR3 in this case is CASSWDRGRTDTQYF. The nucleotide sequence is given as TGTGCCAGCAGCTGGGACAGGGGTCGTACAGATACGCAGTATTTT.